These T cell receptor beta chains were read from a single sample in a study of T-cell reconstitution after alpha-beta-depleted transplantation in children. TCRdb ran MiXCR on the PCR reads and lists one entry per CDR3 protein. The sample includes about 980,000 distinct CDR3 sequences, about 29% of them seen just once. The sample here was PBMCs, mostly from graft donor cells, taken 360 days after TCRalphabeta/CD19-depleted stem cell transplant. These receptors came from a boy in the first two years of life who had a stem cell transplant for SCID, so the T cells may come from the graft donor. CDR3s include the opening cysteine and the closing phenylalanine or tryptophan. A D gene is named only where the DNA matches it firmly. Not all rows give a size; the values are once, few, many and, for expanded clones, a class.

D | size | J | V | DNA | CDR3
NA | NA | TRBJ1-5 | TRBV20-1 | TGCAGTGCCCAGGGACCCGGGAATCAGCCCCAGCATTTT | CSAQGPGNQPQHF
NA | few | TRBJ2-3 | TRBV20-1 | TGCAGTGCTAGTCAGGTGCGGGGGCACACAGATACGCAGTATTTT | CSASQVRGHTDTQYF
TRBD1 | few | TRBJ1-6 | TRBV10-3 | TGTGCCATCAGTTCCGGGACAGGTTCACCCCTCCACTTT | CAISSGTGSPLHF
NA | NA | TRBJ1-2 | TRBV27 | TGTGCCAGCAAGTTCATAGGGGCTAACTATGGCTACACCTTC | CASKFIGANYGYTF
NA | NA | TRBJ2-5 | TRBV5-1 | TGCGCCAGCAGCTTCGCGGGGAGGCAAGAGACCCAGTACTTC | CASSFAGRQETQYF
NA | NA | TRBJ1-2 | TRBV15 | TGTGCCACCAGCAGCCCGATAGGAAAAAACTATGGCTACACCTTC | CATSSPIGKNYGYTF
NA | NA | TRBJ2-2 | TRBV11-2 | TGTGCCAGCAGGGCGGGGGCCACCACCGGGGAGCTGTTTTTT | CASRAGATTGELFF
NA | NA | TRBJ1-1 | TRBV5-1 | TGCGCCAGCAGCTTGGATGTTCGGTTTACTGAAGCTTTCTTT | CASSLDVRFTEAFF
NA | NA | TRBJ2-5 | TRBV25-1 | TGTGCCAGCAGTGCACGAGTGAAAGAGACCCAGTACTTC | CASSARVKETQYF
NA | few | TRBJ2-4 | TRBV6-2/TRBV6-3 | TGTGCCAGCAGTTCCATTGACTACTTAGACATTCAGTACTTC | CASSSIDYLDIQYF
NA | few | TRBJ1-1 | TRBV20-1 | TGCAGTGCTATACAGGCCCCGGGGACTGAAGCTTTCTTT | CSAIQAPGTEAFF
NA | NA | TRBJ1-1 | TRBV29-1 | TGCAGCGTTGTTATCGGGCTTGGGTCCAACACTGAAGCTTTCTTT | CSVVIGLGSNTEAFF
NA | NA | TRBJ2-1 | TRBV2 | TGTGCCAGCATTGGCCTCCGAAATCACAATGAGCAGTTCTTC | CASIGLRNHNEQFF
NA | NA | TRBJ2-4 | TRBV10-3 | TGTGCCATCAGTGACCCTACAGAAAACATTCAGTACTTC | CAISDPTENIQYF
NA | NA | TRBJ2-3 | TRBV29-1 | TGCAGCGTCATGCCCCGGGACCTAAGGGGCACAGATACGCAGTATTTT | CSVMPRDLRGTDTQYF
NA | NA | TRBJ2-7 | TRBV7-6 | TGTGCCAGCAGCCCCGGTGGCAGCTTTTCCGAGCAGTACTTC | CASSPGGSFSEQYF
TRBD1 | few | TRBJ1-5 | TRBV15 | TGTGCCACCAGCAGAGATATTGACAGGGCCCGCGGTCAGCCCCAGCATTTT | CATSRDIDRARGQPQHF
TRBD1 | NA | TRBJ2-6 | TRBV11-2 | TGTGCCAGCAGCTCCCTTACCGGGACAGGGGCTGGGGCCAACGTCCTGACTTTC | CASSSLTGTGAGANVLTF
NA | few | TRBJ1-2 | TRBV19 | TGTGCCAGTAGTCTGCAGGGGATCTCGTCCTATGGCTACACCTTC | CASSLQGISSYGYTF
NA | few | TRBJ1-6 | TRBV20-1 | TGCAGTGCTATACTCCGAGGACCCCTCCACTTT | CSAILRGPLHF
TRBD1 | once | TRBJ1-1 | TRBV4-1 | TGCGCCAGCAGCCAAGAGGACAGGGGGAGCACTGAAGCTTTCTTT | CASSQEDRGSTEAFF
NA | NA | TRBJ2-1 | TRBV7-9 | TGTGCCAGCAGCTTCCTCGACAGGAGACCCTACAATGAGCAGTTCTTC | CASSFLDRRPYNEQFF
NA | NA | TRBJ2-3 | TRBV20-1 | TGCAGTGCTAGAGACATGGGGGCAAGGACGCAGTATTTT | CSARDMGARTQYF
NA | NA | TRBJ2-2 | TRBV6-5 | TGTGCCAGCAGTTACGGGTCTTTGACCGGGGAGCTGTTTTTT | CASSYGSLTGELFF